What follows describes a single TCR beta chain. Its antigen remains unknown. These data are taken from a study of beta chain features in type 1 diabetes. Regarding the study as a whole: Within each of all four CD4+ subsets, Type 1 diabetes patients had TCRB CDR3s that were moderately but significantly shorter. TCRB repertoires of naive, central memory and Treg cells appeared more similar among patients than among healthy donors.

Each of the CD4+ naive, central memory, regulatory and stem cell-like memory populations was sorted via CD45RO/CCR7/CD25/CD127/CD95/CD27. This CDR3 is 15 amino acids long. Isolated RNA was reverse transcribed in full, so expressed TCRB transcripts were sequenced. This table comes from immunoSEQ multiplex PCR, and its TCRdb copy is limited to in-frame clones, with some not included. The table shows about 700,000 clones, with over 10% occurring only once. This TCR was sampled from a man aged 18-30 years with type 1 diabetes. The sample was naive CD4+ T cells from blood. V gene TRBV21-1 combines with J gene TRBJ2-1; whether TRBD1, the table's D call, matches the DNA was not checked. TRBV21-1 is a listed pseudogene. Here the CDR3 reads CASSTDRGLNYEQFF. The CDR3 region has the DNA TGTGCCAGCAGCACGGACAGGGGGCTTAACTATGAGCAGTTCTTC.